The 21 T cell receptor beta chains listed next were all sequenced from one sample in a study of T cell changes during pregnancy in multiple sclerosis. Assay: immunoSEQ multiplex PCR; the TCRdb copy retains only in-frame clones and omits some. The table includes approximately 100,000 clones, 91% detected once. Sequencing was performed on peripheral blood, taken after pregnancy. The source of these receptors is a female donor with multiple sclerosis, enrolled in a pregnancy study.

This clone was found a few times. The J gene is TRBJ2-7, the V gene TRBV6-1; TRBD1 agrees at 9 bases. V shed 1 base, J shed 6 bases, and the junction held 10 bases outside the gene matches. The germline V gene encodes CDR1 MNHNS and CDR2 SASEGT. The CDR3 spans 16 residues. The CDR3 region is CASSEGPGTGSSEQYF. CDR3 nucleotides: TGTGCCAGCAGTGAAGGACCCGGGACAGGGAGTTCCGAGCAGTACTTC.

The chain has TRBV9 and TRBJ1-3; 9 positions match TRBD1. CDR3 size: 15 residues. CDR1 is SGDLS and CDR2 is YYNGEE in the germline V gene. V lost 3 bases to trimming and J lost 4 bases; unmatched junction nucleotides: 5. CDR3 region: CASSAGTGKGNTIYF. The CDR3 nucleotides read TGTGCCAGCAGCGCCGGGACAGGGAAAGGAAACACCATATATTTT.

CDR3 nucleotides: TGCGCCAGCATTCGGACACGCTCCTACAATGAGCAGTTCTTC. This encodes CASIRTRSYNEQFF. This chain links TRBV5-1 with TRBJ2-1; TRBD1 is a possible D gene (5 bases). Germline-derived CDR1 and CDR2 are SGHRS and YFSETQ. The germline V and J ends were trimmed by 6 bases and 0 bases, with 10 bases remaining between them. This CDR3 has 14 amino acids.

The chain employs TRBV5-1 and TRBJ1-1; a possible D gene is TRBD1 (6 bases). The V end was cut by 4 bases, the J end by 0 bases, with 19 bases between. The CDR3 is 17 amino acids. The germline CDR1 and CDR2 sequences are SGHRS and YFSETQ. The CDR3 reads CASSPGLGGAMNTEAFF. CDR3 bases: TGCGCCAGCAGCCCGGGGTTGGGGGGGGCAATGAACACTGAAGCTTTCTTT. Together with reference TRBV5-1 and TRBJ1-1, the CDR3 gives the full variable domain: KAGVTQTPRYLIKTRGQQVTLSCSPISGHRSVSWYQQTPGQGLQFLFEYFSETQRNKGNFPGRFSGRQFSNSRSEMNVSTLELGDSALYLCASSPGLGGAMNTEAFFGQGTRLTVV.

By its share, this clone is medium-sized. The CDR3 sequence is CASSSGTALLGYTF. The CDR3 DNA is TGTGCCAGCAGCTCCGGGACAGCCCTCCTTGGCTACACCTTC. The gene calls are TRBV5-5 and TRBJ1-2; TRBD1 matches 7 bases. Germline V gives CDR1 SGHKS, CDR2 YYEKEE (reference sequence). The CDR3 has 14 amino acids. V trimming: 3 bases; J trimming: 7 bases; junction bases outside the gene matches: 9.

The chain recombines TRBV12-5 with TRBJ1-2; 9 bases fit TRBD1. From germline, CDR1 is LGHNT and CDR2 FRNRAP. CDR3 length: 17 amino acids. With V trimmed by 0 bases and J by 3 bases, 8 bases remained unmatched. This CDR3 reads CASGLVLLGQGDYGYTF. For the CDR3, the DNA is TGTGCTAGTGGTTTGGTTCTTCTGGGACAGGGCGACTATGGCTACACCTTC.

This sequence joins TRBV7-9 and TRBJ2-3; 8 nucleotides match TRBD1. This CDR3 has 12 amino acids. Per the germline V gene, CDR1 is SEHNR and CDR2 is FQNEAQ (reference sequence). The V segment lost 11 bases and the J segment 2 bases; nucleotides outside the gene matches: 3. The CDR3 coding sequence is TGTGCCGGGGACAGGACCACAGATACGCAGTATTTT. It codes for CAGDRTTDTQYF.

This sequence joins TRBV10-3 and TRBJ2-7; 9 nucleotides agree with TRBD1. Germline values: CDR1 ENHRY, CDR2 SYGVKD. This CDR3 comprises 15 residues. Trimming at V came to 5 bases and at J to 6 bases, leaving 11 bases not matched to a gene. The CDR3 here is CAISRGPGQGTEQYF. CDR3 DNA sequence: TGTGCCATCAGTCGGGGGCCGGGACAGGGAACCGAGCAGTACTTC.

The chain recombines TRBV9 with TRBJ1-1; the D is unclear. Germline CDR1 reads SGDLS; CDR2 reads YYNGEE. The CDR3 loop spans 16 amino acids. V was shortened by 4 bases and J by 4 bases, with 20 bases between the two germline ends. CDR3 nucleotides: TGTGCCAGCAGCTCCCATGTGGCGGATGTAGGCACTGAAGCTTTCTTT. Amino acid sequence: CASSSHVADVGTEAFF.

The sample holds one count of this clone. The rearrangement joins TRBV19 to TRBJ2-7; TRBD1 matches 10 bases. The V gene's germline CDR1 is LNHDA and CDR2 SQIVND (reference sequence). The CDR3 is 14 residues long. J was trimmed by 2 bases and V by 6 bases; bases with no gene match: 4. CDR3: CASRGTGVAYEQYF. CDR3 coding DNA: TGTGCCAGTAGGGGGACAGGGGTAGCCTACGAGCAGTACTTC.

A single count supports this clone. The chain's CDR3 is CAVEALTGNGGYTF. The DNA for the CDR3 is TGTGCCGTAGAGGCCCTGACAGGGAACGGCGGCTACACCTTC. The V gene is TRBV6-1, the J gene TRBJ1-2; 7 bases are a match to TRBD1. The CDR3 spans 14 residues. Looked up from germline, CDR1 is MNHNS and CDR2 is SASEGT. V lost 11 bases and J lost 8; bases outside the gene matches: 17.

This clone occurred once. The chain links TRBV10-1 to TRBJ2-1; 8 nucleotides agree with TRBD2. The CDR3 consists of 18 residues. CDR1 is WNHNN, CDR2 SYGVQD, per germline (reference sequence). V shed 4 bases and J 7 bases; nucleotides not matched to a gene: 18. The CDR3 bases are TGCGCCAGCAGTGTAATAGAAGGATCTAGCGGGCGGAAAAATGAGCAGTTCTTC. Its translation: CASSVIEGSSGRKNEQFF.

V and J are TRBV5-1 and TRBJ2-1, with D perhaps matching TRBD2 (6 bases). The CDR3 length is 14 residues. Trimming removed 3 bases at V and 7 bases at J, with 14 bases between. Per germline, CDR1 SGHRS and CDR2 YFSETQ. The CDR3 spells CASSSGLNGNEQFF. DNA of the CDR3: TGCGCCAGCAGCTCAGGACTAAACGGGAATGAGCAGTTCTTC.

V and J are TRBV27 and TRBJ1-3, with 8 bases identical to TRBD1. Trimming took 4 bases from V and 7 from J; bases not matched to a gene: 6. This CDR3 has 14 residues. Per germline, CDR1 MNHEY and CDR2 SMNVEV (reference sequence). CDR3 in DNA: TGTGCCAGCAGTTCCCCGGGACAGGCTAACACCATATATTTT. Protein sequence: CASSSPGQANTIYF.

This clone was recorded a few times. This chain joins TRBV29-1 and TRBJ1-1; maybe TRBD1 (6 bases). Trimming took 5 bases from V and 0 from J, leaving 10 bases between them. The CDR3 consists of 13 residues. Germline V CDR1 and CDR2: SQVTM, ANQGSEA. CDR3 sequence: CSVTGHLNTEAFF. Written as DNA, the CDR3 is TGCAGCGTTACGGGACACCTGAACACTGAAGCTTTCTTT.

The V gene is TRBV9, the J gene TRBJ1-2, with TRBD1 matching over 7 bases. This CDR3 contains 13 residues. The germline V gene encodes CDR1 SGDLS and CDR2 YYNGEE. V was clipped by 2 bases and J by 3 bases; unmatched bases: 1. Written as DNA, the CDR3 is TGTGCCAGCAGCGTTGGGACAGACTATGGCTACACCTTC. Its protein product is CASSVGTDYGYTF.

CDR3 amino acids: CASSVAGDEQYF. CDR3 nucleotide sequence: TGTGCCAGCAGCGTAGCAGGGGACGAGCAGTACTTC. The rearrangement links TRBV9 to TRBJ2-7, with D possibly being TRBD1 (6 bases). Germline V gene data show CDR1 as SGDLS and CDR2 as YYNGEE. This CDR3 has 12 residues. The germline V and J ends were trimmed by 0 bases and 5 bases, with 6 bases remaining between them.

J is TRBJ1-2 and V is TRBV11-1, with D possibly TRBD1 on 5 matching bases. V lost 5 bases and J lost 4, with 17 bases in between. The CDR3 has 15 residues. Per germline, CDR1 SGHAT and CDR2 FQDESV (reference sequence). The CDR3 spells CASSPGHNVIYGYTF. In nucleotides, the CDR3 is TGTGCCAGCAGCCCCGGACACAATGTGATCTATGGCTACACCTTC.

The V and J genes are TRBV5-6 and TRBJ2-7; 8 bases are shared with TRBD1. J lost 3 bases, V lost 4 bases, and 9 bases had no gene match. CDR1 is SGHDT and CDR2 is YYEEEE in the germline V gene. There are 15 residues in the CDR3. In DNA, the CDR3 is TGTGCCAGCAGCCAAACCTCCGGGACAGGCTACGAGCAGTACTTC. This translates into CASSQTSGTGYEQYF.

In this sample, this clone turned up a few times. This chain connects TRBV9 to TRBJ2-2; D uncertain. The CDR3 has 15 residues. V was shortened by 3 bases and J by 3 bases, with 12 bases between the two germline ends. Germline V lookup: CDR1 SGDLS, CDR2 YYNGEE. In nucleotides, the CDR3 is TGTGCCAGCAGCGGTGGGCGATCCGACACCGGGGAGCTGTTTTTT. It encodes CASSGGRSDTGELFF.

V is TRBV10-3 and J is TRBJ2-1; the D gene is possibly TRBD2 (5 bases). The CDR3 is made up of 17 amino acids. Germline lookup yields CDR1 ENHRY and CDR2 SYGVKD. V was trimmed by 3 bases and J by 8 bases, leaving 23 bases between them. CDR3: CAISDSSQVFGGDEQFF. CDR3 nucleotide sequence: TGTGCCATCAGTGACTCAAGTCAGGTATTCGGAGGTGATGAGCAGTTCTTC.